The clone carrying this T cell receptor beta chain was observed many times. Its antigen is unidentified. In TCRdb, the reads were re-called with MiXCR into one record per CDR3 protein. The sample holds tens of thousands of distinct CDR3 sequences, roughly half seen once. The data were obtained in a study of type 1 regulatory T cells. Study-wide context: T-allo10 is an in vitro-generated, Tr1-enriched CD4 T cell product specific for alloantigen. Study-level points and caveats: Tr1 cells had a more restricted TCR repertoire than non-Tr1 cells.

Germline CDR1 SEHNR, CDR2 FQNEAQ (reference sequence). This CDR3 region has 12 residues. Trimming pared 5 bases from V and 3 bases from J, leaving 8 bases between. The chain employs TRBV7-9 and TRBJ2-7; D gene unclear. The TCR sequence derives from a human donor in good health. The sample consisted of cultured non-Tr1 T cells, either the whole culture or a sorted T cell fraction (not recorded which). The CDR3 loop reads CASSQDGYEQYF. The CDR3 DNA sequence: TGTGCCAGCAGCCAGGACGGCTACGAGCAGTACTTC.